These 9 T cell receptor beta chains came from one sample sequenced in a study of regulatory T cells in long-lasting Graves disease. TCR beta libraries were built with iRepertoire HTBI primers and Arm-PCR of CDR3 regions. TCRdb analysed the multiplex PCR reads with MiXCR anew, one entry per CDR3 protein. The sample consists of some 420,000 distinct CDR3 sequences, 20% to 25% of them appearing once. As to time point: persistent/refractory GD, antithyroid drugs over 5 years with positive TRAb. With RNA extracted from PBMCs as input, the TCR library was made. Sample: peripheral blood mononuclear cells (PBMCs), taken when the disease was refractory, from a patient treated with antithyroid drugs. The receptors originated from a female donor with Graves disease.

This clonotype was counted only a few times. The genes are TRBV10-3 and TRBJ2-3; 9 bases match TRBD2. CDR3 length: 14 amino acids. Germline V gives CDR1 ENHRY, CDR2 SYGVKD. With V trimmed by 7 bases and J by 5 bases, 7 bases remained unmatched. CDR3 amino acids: CAINQAGGGDTQYF. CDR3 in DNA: TGTGCCATCAACCAAGCGGGGGGAGGAGATACGCAGTATTTT.

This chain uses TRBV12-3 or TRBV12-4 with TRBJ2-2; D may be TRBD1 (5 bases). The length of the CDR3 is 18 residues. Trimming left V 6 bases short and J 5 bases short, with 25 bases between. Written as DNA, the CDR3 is TGTGCCAGCAGCATAGCACGGCCTTGGCAGGGTGGAACCGGGGAGCTGTTTTTT. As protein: CASSIARPWQGGTGELFF.

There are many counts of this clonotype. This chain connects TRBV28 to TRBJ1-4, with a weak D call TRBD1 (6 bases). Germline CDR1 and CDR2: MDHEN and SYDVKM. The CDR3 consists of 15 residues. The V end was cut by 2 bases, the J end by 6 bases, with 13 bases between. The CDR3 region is CASSLASGAHEKLFF. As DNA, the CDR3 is TGTGCCAGCAGTTTAGCGTCAGGGGCCCATGAAAAACTGTTTTTT.

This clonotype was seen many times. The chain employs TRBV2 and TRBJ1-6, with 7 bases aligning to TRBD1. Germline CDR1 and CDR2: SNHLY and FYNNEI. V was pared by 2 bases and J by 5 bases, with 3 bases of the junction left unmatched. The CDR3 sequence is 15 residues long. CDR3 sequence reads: CASSEQGTDNSPLHF. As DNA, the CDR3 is TGTGCCAGCAGTGAACAAGGGACAGATAATTCACCCCTCCACTTT.

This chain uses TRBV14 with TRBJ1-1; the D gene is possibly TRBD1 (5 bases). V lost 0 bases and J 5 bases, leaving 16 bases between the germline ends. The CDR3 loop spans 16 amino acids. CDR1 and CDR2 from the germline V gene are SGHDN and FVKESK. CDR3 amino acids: CASSQDRVGEGTEAFF. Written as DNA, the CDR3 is TGTGCCAGCAGCCAAGATCGGGTAGGGGAAGGAACTGAAGCTTTCTTT.

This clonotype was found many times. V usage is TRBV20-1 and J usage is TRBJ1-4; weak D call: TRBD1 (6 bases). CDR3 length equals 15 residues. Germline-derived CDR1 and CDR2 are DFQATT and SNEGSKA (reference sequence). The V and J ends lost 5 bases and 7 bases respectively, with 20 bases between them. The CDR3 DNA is TGCAGTGCTCCCGCCCTGACAGAAGGGGGTGAAAAACTGTTTTTT. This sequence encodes CSAPALTEGGEKLFF.

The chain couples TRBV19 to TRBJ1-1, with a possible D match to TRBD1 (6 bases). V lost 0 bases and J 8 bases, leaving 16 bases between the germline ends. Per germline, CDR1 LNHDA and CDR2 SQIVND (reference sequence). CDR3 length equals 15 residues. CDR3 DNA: TGTGCCAGTAGTATAGATGCGGCAGGGGATGTCGAAGCTTTCTTT. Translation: CASSIDAAGDVEAFF. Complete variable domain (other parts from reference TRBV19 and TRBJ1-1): DGGITQSPKYLFRKEGQNVTLSCEQNLNHDAMYWYRQDPGQGLRLIYYSQIVNDFQKGDIAEGYSVSREKKESFPLTVTSAQKNPTAFYLCASSIDAAGDVEAFFGQGTRLTVV.

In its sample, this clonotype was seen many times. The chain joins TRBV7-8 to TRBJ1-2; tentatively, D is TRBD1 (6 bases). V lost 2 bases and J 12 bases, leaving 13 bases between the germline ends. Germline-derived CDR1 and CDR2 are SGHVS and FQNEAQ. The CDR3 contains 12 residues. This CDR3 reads CASSLLQGPNTF. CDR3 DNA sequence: TGTGCCAGCAGCTTATTACAGGGACCCAACACCTTC. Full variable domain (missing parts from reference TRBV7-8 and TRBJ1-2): GAGVSQSPRYKVAKRGQDVALRCDPISGHVSLFWYQQALGQGPEFLTYFQNEAQLDKSGLPSDRFFAERPEGSVSTLKIQRTQQEDSAVYLCASSLLQGPNTFGSGTRLTVV.

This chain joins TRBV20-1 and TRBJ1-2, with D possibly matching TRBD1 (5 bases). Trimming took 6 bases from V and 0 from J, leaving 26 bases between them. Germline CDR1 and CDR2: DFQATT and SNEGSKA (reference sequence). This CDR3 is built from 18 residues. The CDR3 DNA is TGCAGTGCCGACCCGACAGTCTATTTGAGATCTACTAACTATGGCTACACCTTC. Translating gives CSADPTVYLRSTNYGYTF.